The present T cell receptor (beta chain) was sequenced within a study of blood T cells in healthy people across ages. CDR1 and CDR2 (germline): DFQATT, SNEGSKA (reference sequence). The junction had 15 bases not matched to a gene; V was cut back by 0 bases and J by 6 bases. This CDR3 spans 18 amino acids. For the second PCR, which ran for about 7 to 11 cycles, a sample-barcoded 5' primer and a J-beta primer mix were used. One entry per CDR3 protein, called by TCRdb with MiXCR from the 5' RACE reads. Of over 1,500,000 distinct CDR3 sequences listed, just under 50% are singletons. This clonotype has a handful of counts.

The receptor was isolated from a middle-aged woman in good health. The chain carries TRBV20-1 and TRBJ2-3; 10 positions match TRBD2. Sequences were obtained from blood. The CDR3 nucleotides read TGCAGTGCTAGAGATCGGTACTCAGCGGGGGGGATCTATGATACGCAGTATTTT. This translates into CSARDRYSAGGIYDTQYF.